Listed here is a single T cell receptor beta chain. Other DNA sequences within the sample encode an identical CDR3. Germline values: CDR1 SGHRS, CDR2 YFSETQ. With V trimmed by 3 bases and J by 5 bases, 5 bases remained unmatched. The CDR3 has 15 amino acids. None of the donors, who were healthy HIV-negative adults, had recently had acute infections or vaccinations. Donors comprised only Caucasian adults living in Nashville, Tennessee. Researchers partitioned CD4+ cells into CD45RA+ naive and CD45RA-negative memory subsets. The data were obtained in a study of shared clonotypes between healthy human individuals. The assay was immunoSEQ multiplex PCR, and TCRdb's table has in-frame clones only and misses some. The data contain about 1,500,000 clones, around 95% of them singletons.

The sequence derives from a man aged 25 to 40 in good health. Sequences were obtained from naive CD4+ T cells sorted from blood. The subset was: CD45RA+ positively selected. The V call is TRBV5-1, the J call TRBJ2-5, with 12 bases lining up with TRBD2. CDR3 sequence reads: CASSSSGRAGETQYF. CDR3 sequence (DNA): TGCGCCAGCAGCTCTAGCGGGAGGGCCGGGGAGACCCAGTACTTC.